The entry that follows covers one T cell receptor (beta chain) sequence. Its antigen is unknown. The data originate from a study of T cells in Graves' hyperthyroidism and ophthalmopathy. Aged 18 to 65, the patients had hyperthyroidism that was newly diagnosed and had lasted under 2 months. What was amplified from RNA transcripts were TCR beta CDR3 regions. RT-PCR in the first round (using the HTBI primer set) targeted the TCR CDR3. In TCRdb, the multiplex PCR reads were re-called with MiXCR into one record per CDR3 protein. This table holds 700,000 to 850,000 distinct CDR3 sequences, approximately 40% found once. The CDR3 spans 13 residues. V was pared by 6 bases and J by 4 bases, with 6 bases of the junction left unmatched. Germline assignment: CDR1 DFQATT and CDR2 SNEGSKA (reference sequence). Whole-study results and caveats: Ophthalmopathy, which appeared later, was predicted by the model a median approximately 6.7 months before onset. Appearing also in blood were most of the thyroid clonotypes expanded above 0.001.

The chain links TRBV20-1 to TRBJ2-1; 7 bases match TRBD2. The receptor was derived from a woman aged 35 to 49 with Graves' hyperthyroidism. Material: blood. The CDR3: CSAGSGAYNEQFF. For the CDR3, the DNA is TGCAGTGCAGGGAGCGGGGCGTACAATGAGCAGTTCTTC.